Presented here are 28 T cell receptor beta chains from one specimen sequenced in a study of siplizumab effects on memory and regulatory T cells. Sequencing used immunoSEQ multiplex PCR; TCRdb keeps in-frame clones, though not all of them. The repertoire includes around 110,000 clones, approximately 94% of them detected once, and approximately 1.8% sits in the top ten. Sequenced: non-Treg CD4+ T cells sorted from blood. The receptors originated from a human donor in good health.

The V and J genes are TRBV5-1 and TRBJ2-1; the D call may be TRBD1 or TRBD2 (6 bases each). Germline V gene lookup returns CDR1 SGHRS and CDR2 YFSETQ. Trimming removed 10 bases from V and 7 bases from J, with 18 bases in between. This CDR3 contains 13 residues. Here the CDR3 DNA reads TGCGCCCTGGGTAGGGGGGTGATGAATGAGCAGTTCTTC. It is translated as CALGRGVMNEQFF.

J is TRBJ1-5 and V is TRBV29-1; D unresolved. The CDR3 runs to 15 residues. Trimming cost V 4 bases and J 0 bases, with 13 bases left between them. Looked up from germline, CDR1 is SQVTM and CDR2 is ANQGSEA. As DNA, the CDR3 is TGCAGCGTTGGGTTCAGCTCCTATAGCAATCAGCCCCAGCATTTT. Its protein is CSVGFSSYSNQPQHF.

The chain links TRBV19 to TRBJ1-4; weak D call: TRBD1 (5 bases). Trimming removed 4 bases from V and 5 bases from J, with 11 bases in between. CDR1 LNHDA and CDR2 SQIVND come from the germline V gene (reference sequence). This CDR3 is built from 14 residues. CDR3 sequence: CASSKGTTNEKLFF. DNA for the CDR3: TGTGCCAGTAGTAAAGGGACTACAAATGAAAAACTGTTTTTT.

The chain couples TRBV5-8 to TRBJ2-7, with a weak D call TRBD1 (5 bases). Germline CDR1 SGHTS, CDR2 YDEGEE. The CDR3 loop spans 13 amino acids. V lost 1 base to trimming and J lost 4 bases, with 9 bases between them. The CDR3 spells CASSLRTNYEQYF. The CDR3 DNA sequence: TGTGCCAGCAGCTTGCGGACAAATTACGAGCAGTACTTC.

The count of this clone is one. The rearrangement uses TRBV29-1 and TRBJ2-5; no definite D call. Germline V gene data show CDR1 as SQVTM and CDR2 as ANQGSEA. The length of the CDR3 is 11 residues. V was shortened by 4 bases and J by 7 bases, with 10 bases between the two germline ends. This chain's CDR3 is CSVVLSVTQYF. CDR3 in DNA: TGCAGCGTTGTGCTATCCGTGACCCAGTACTTC.

The chain recombines TRBV6-6 with TRBJ1-5; no clear D. CDR3 size: 15 residues. V lost 1 base and J lost 0, with 7 bases in between. Germline V CDR1 and CDR2: MNHNY, SVGAGI (reference sequence). The CDR3: CASSYFGDSNQPQHF. Written as DNA, the CDR3 is TGTGCCAGCAGTTACTTTGGGGATAGCAATCAGCCCCAGCATTTT.

This clone was seen a single time. The chain links TRBV12-5 to TRBJ1-1; D is uncertain. This CDR3 comprises 16 residues. CDR1 is LGHNT, CDR2 FRNRAP, per germline. V was shortened by 0 bases and J by 7 bases, with 18 bases between the two germline ends. The CDR3 DNA reads TGTGCTAGTGGTTTGGTTTTGCCTCGCCGGGCCAATGAAGCTTTCTTT. This codes for CASGLVLPRRANEAFF.

CDR3 nucleotide sequence: TGTGCCAGCACTCACACCGGGGAGCTGTTTTTT. Its translation is CASTHTGELFF. The rearrangement links TRBV6-1 to TRBJ2-2; no firm D call. Deletions cut 7 bases from V and 3 bases from J, with 3 bases between. Germline-derived CDR1 and CDR2 are MNHNS and SASEGT. This CDR3 region has 11 residues.

The gene calls are TRBV19 and TRBJ2-1, with 7 positions matching TRBD1. V shed 7 bases, J shed 1 base, and the junction held 7 bases outside the gene matches. This CDR3 comprises 15 residues. Germline CDR1 and CDR2: LNHDA and SQIVND (reference sequence). The chain's CDR3 is CASIPTGWSYNEQFF. CDR3 DNA sequence: TGTGCCAGTATCCCGACAGGGTGGTCCTACAATGAGCAGTTCTTC.

For this clone: Other nucleotide sequences in the sample specify the same CDR3. The J gene is TRBJ1-3, the V gene TRBV6-5, with D possibly matching TRBD1 (5 bases). In germline, CDR1 is MNHEY, CDR2 SVGAGI. Trimming took off 2 bases at V and 2 bases at J, with 7 bases between the two ends. The CDR3 is made up of 14 amino acids. The CDR3 nucleotides are TGTGCCAGCAGTTACCGGGGCCCTGGAAACACCATATATTTT. Translating gives CASSYRGPGNTIYF.

J is TRBJ2-7 and V is TRBV18; D possibly corresponds to TRBD1 (5 bases). CDR1 is KGHSH and CDR2 is LQKENI in the germline V gene. The CDR3 contains 13 residues. The germline V and J ends were trimmed by 3 bases and 3 bases, with 9 bases remaining between them. CDR3 in amino acids: CASSPRVVYEQYF. DNA of the CDR3: TGTGCCAGCTCACCCAGGGTAGTCTACGAGCAGTACTTC. The entire variable domain, with the rest obtained from reference TRBV18 and TRBJ2-7, is as follows: NAGVMQNPRHLVRRRGQEARLRCSPMKGHSHVYWYRQLPEEGLKFMVYLQKENIIDESGMPKERFSAEFPKEGPSILRIQQVVRGDSAAYFCASSPRVVYEQYFGPGTRLTVT.

The genes are TRBV10-2 and TRBJ2-3, with 12 bases fitting TRBD2. This CDR3 has 19 residues. Trimming cost V 2 bases and J 3 bases; bases outside gene matches: 12. Germline V CDR1 and CDR2: WSHSY, SAAADI. CDR3 sequence: CASSERSSGRGFGTDTQYF. The CDR3 DNA is TGCGCCAGCAGTGAGAGGTCTAGCGGGAGGGGGTTCGGGACAGATACGCAGTATTTT.

The rearrangement joins TRBV4-1 to TRBJ2-7; 9 bases map to TRBD1. Losses at the gene ends were 3 bases for V and 6 bases for J; bases not matched to a gene: 9. This CDR3 is built from 15 residues. CDR1 is MGHRA and CDR2 is YSYEKL in the germline V gene. DNA for the CDR3: TGCGCCAGCAGCCAGGCTAGGACAGGGGCCTCCGAGCAGTACTTC. As protein: CASSQARTGASEQYF.

CDR3 amino acids: CASTKGQGREPQHF. The CDR3 nucleotides read TGTGCCAGCACCAAAGGGCAGGGGAGGGAGCCCCAGCATTTT. The J gene is TRBJ1-5, the V gene TRBV7-2; a weak D match, TRBD1 (6 bases). This CDR3 spans 14 amino acids. The germline V gene encodes CDR1 SGHTA and CDR2 FQGNSA. Trimming took 7 bases from V and 8 from J, leaving 18 bases between them.

The V gene is TRBV6-1, the J gene TRBJ2-3, with a tentative D call TRBD1 (6 bases). V was trimmed by 7 bases and J by 2 bases, leaving 10 bases between them. The CDR3 has 13 amino acids. Germline CDR1 MNHNS, CDR2 SASEGT. The chain's CDR3 is CASNGQPTDTQYF. In nucleotides, the CDR3 is TGTGCCAGCAACGGACAGCCCACAGATACGCAGTATTTT.

The chain has TRBV27 and TRBJ1-1; D is unclear. CDR1 MNHEY and CDR2 SMNVEV come from the germline V gene (reference sequence). Trimming took off 6 bases at V and 5 bases at J, with 16 bases between the two ends. The CDR3 sequence is 14 residues long. CDR3 coding DNA: TGTGCCAGCAGCTCTCCGGGCTTGGGGACTGAAGCTTTCTTT. Amino acids: CASSSPGLGTEAFF.

This clone was detected once. This rearrangement joins TRBV18 to TRBJ2-5; D is unresolved. The CDR3 has 12 amino acids. Trimming stripped 2 bases from V and 3 bases from J, with 4 bases between. Germline assignment: CDR1 KGHSH and CDR2 LQKENI. The DNA of the CDR3 is TGTGCCAGCTCACCAGGGGAAGAGACCCAGTACTTC. Translated, it gives CASSPGEETQYF. Full variable domain (rest looked up from reference TRBV18 and TRBJ2-5): NAGVMQNPRHLVRRRGQEARLRCSPMKGHSHVYWYRQLPEEGLKFMVYLQKENIIDESGMPKERFSAEFPKEGPSILRIQQVVRGDSAAYFCASSPGEETQYFGPGTRLLVL.

The chain has TRBV27 and TRBJ2-7; D may be TRBD1 or TRBD2 (5 bases each). CDR3 size: 13 residues. V lost 5 bases and J lost 4, with 12 bases in between. Germline loops: CDR1 MNHEY, CDR2 SMNVEV (reference sequence). CDR3 nucleotide sequence: TGTGCCAGCAGTATCCCGGGACGGTACGAGCAGTACTTC. Protein sequence: CASSIPGRYEQYF.

The gene calls are TRBV7-2 and TRBJ2-5; 7 nucleotides line up with TRBD1. The CDR3 covers 15 residues. Germline CDR1 SGHTA, CDR2 FQGNSA. J lost 0 bases, V lost 5 bases, and 6 bases had no gene match. The CDR3 DNA sequence: TGTGCCAGCAGCCAAAGGGGGACAGACCAAGAGACCCAGTACTTC. Protein: CASSQRGTDQETQYF.

The gene calls are TRBV18 and TRBJ2-3, with D hard to call. Trimming removed 6 bases from V and 11 bases from J, with 24 bases in between. There are 15 residues in the CDR3. Germline V lookup: CDR1 KGHSH, CDR2 LQKENI. CDR3 bases: TGTGCCAGCTCGCCCTCCCCAGAGGTCAGCGTAATGCAGTATTTT. Amino acid sequence: CASSPSPEVSVMQYF.

Only one count was recorded for this clone. The V gene is TRBV19, the J gene TRBJ1-5; D is uncertain. The CDR3 sequence is 16 residues long. V shed 5 bases and J shed 2 bases, with 16 bases lying between them. Germline CDR1 reads LNHDA; CDR2 reads SQIVND (reference sequence). This CDR3 reads CASSPRAPRGNQPQHF. CDR3 nucleotide sequence: TGTGCCAGTAGTCCCCGGGCCCCTCGGGGCAATCAGCCCCAGCATTTT.

The chain employs TRBV9 and TRBJ1-3, with D perhaps matching TRBD1 (5 bases). The CDR3 spans 15 residues. V was clipped by 3 bases and J by 4 bases, with 14 bases between them. CDR1 and CDR2 from the germline V gene are SGDLS and YYNGEE. CDR3 region: CASSAGSFAGNTIYF. The CDR3 nucleotides read TGTGCCAGCAGCGCAGGGAGTTTTGCCGGAAACACCATATATTTT.

The count of this clone is one. This sequence joins TRBV4-2 and TRBJ2-7; 14 positions match TRBD2. CDR3 length: 16 residues. Trimming cost V 4 bases and J 6 bases; bases outside gene matches: 8. Looked up from germline, CDR1 is LGHNA and CDR2 is YNFKEQ. The CDR3 nucleotides read TGTGCCAGCAGCCCGGGACTAGCGGGAGTTGGTATCGAGCAGTACTTC. It yields the protein CASSPGLAGVGIEQYF.

The rearrangement uses TRBV9 and TRBJ1-1; D ambiguous. This CDR3 comprises 13 residues. Per the germline V gene, CDR1 is SGDLS and CDR2 is YYNGEE. Trimming pared 4 bases from V and 1 base from J, leaving 8 bases between. Here the CDR3 DNA reads TGTGCCAGCAGCAGACAAGAGAACACTGAAGCTTTCTTT. This translates into CASSRQENTEAFF. Drawing the rest from reference TRBV9 and TRBJ1-1, the complete variable domain is DSGVTQTPKHLITATGQRVTLRCSPRSGDLSVYWYQQSLDQGLQFLIQYYNGEERAKGNILERFSAQQFPDLHSELNLSSLELGDSALYFCASSRQENTEAFFGQGTRLTVV.

The rearrangement uses TRBV5-4 and TRBJ1-5, with D unclear. Looked up from germline, CDR1 is SGHNT and CDR2 is YYREEE (reference sequence). This CDR3 is 11 amino acids long. Trimming took 0 bases from V and 13 from J, leaving 8 bases between them. The CDR3 sequence: CASSLGRRQHF. As DNA, the CDR3 is TGTGCCAGCAGCTTGGGACGGCGGCAGCATTTT.

The chain links TRBV19 to TRBJ1-4; tentatively, D is TRBD1 (6 bases). Germline V gene data show CDR1 as LNHDA and CDR2 as SQIVND (reference sequence). Deletions cut 6 bases from V and 0 bases from J, with 14 bases between. This CDR3 is 16 amino acids long. The CDR3 is CASSRRQEPTNEKLFF. In DNA form, the CDR3 reads TGTGCCAGTAGCCGTAGACAGGAACCAACTAATGAAAAACTGTTTTTT. The full variable domain, with the rest looked up from reference TRBV19 and TRBJ1-4, is DGGITQSPKYLFRKEGQNVTLSCEQNLNHDAMYWYRQDPGQGLRLIYYSQIVNDFQKGDIAEGYSVSREKKESFPLTVTSAQKNPTAFYLCASSRRQEPTNEKLFFGSGTQLSVL.

This clone was observed a handful of times. The chain recombines TRBV29-1 with TRBJ1-5; 7 bases map to TRBD1. The V and J ends lost 4 bases and 6 bases, in that order; junction bases with no gene match: 3. CDR1 SQVTM and CDR2 ANQGSEA come from the germline V gene. This CDR3 is 12 amino acids long. The CDR3: CSVGYRGQPQHF. The CDR3 nucleotides are TGCAGCGTTGGGTACAGGGGTCAGCCCCAGCATTTT.

V is TRBV29-1 and J is TRBJ2-2; D is perhaps TRBD2 (6 bases). CDR1 SQVTM and CDR2 ANQGSEA come from the germline V gene. With 4 bases removed from V and 2 bases from J, the gap between germline ends came to 14 bases. CDR3 length equals 15 residues. The CDR3: CSVGRENPNTGELFF. The CDR3 bases are TGCAGCGTTGGGAGGGAGAACCCAAACACCGGGGAGCTGTTTTTT.